The 20 T cell receptor beta chains in this list originate from one sample, sequenced in a study of T-cell memory formation after mild COVID-19. TCRdb itself ran the 5' RACE reads through MiXCR, one entry per CDR3 protein. This sample has about 470,000 distinct CDR3 sequences, with about 23% found just once. The sequenced sample consisted of PBMCs or a T cell subset sorted from them (not recorded which). The source is an adult woman who had mild COVID-19 (a few samples of this study predate the infection). Cell type and time point are not known.

The chain couples TRBV5-1 to TRBJ1-1; the match to TRBD1 covers 9 bases. The CDR3 consists of 16 residues. Per germline, CDR1 SGHRS and CDR2 YFSETQ. J gave up 0 bases and V 4 bases, and 7 bases lay outside the gene matches. The CDR3 coding sequence is TGCGCCAGCAGCCCGGTACAGGGGGCTCTGAACACTGAAGCTTTCTTT. Protein sequence: CASSPVQGALNTEAFF.

This clonotype has just a few counts. The genes are TRBV6-5 and TRBJ2-1, with D possibly matching TRBD2 (5 bases). Germline V gene data show CDR1 as MNHEY and CDR2 as SVGAGI. With 0 bases removed from V and 5 bases from J, the gap between germline ends came to 17 bases. This CDR3 spans 17 amino acids. CDR3 nucleotide sequence: TGTGCCAGCAGTTACTCTTCGAGTGGTCACGGGGACAATGAGCAGTTCTTC. This codes for CASSYSSSGHGDNEQFF.

This chain joins TRBV24-1 and TRBJ2-5; tentative D call: TRBD2 (6 bases). V dropped 4 bases and J dropped 2 bases, with 10 bases sitting between them. The CDR3 sequence is 14 residues long. Germline CDR1 KGHDR, CDR2 SFDVKD. The CDR3 here is CATSDPAGQETQYF. For the CDR3, the DNA is TGTGCCACCAGTGACCCCGCGGGGCAAGAGACCCAGTACTTC.

The chain links TRBV9 to TRBJ2-1; 8 bases agree with TRBD2. This CDR3 spans 18 amino acids. CDR1 is SGDLS and CDR2 is YYNGEE in the germline V gene. V lost 0 bases and J lost 3; bases outside the gene matches: 11. The CDR3 coding sequence is TGTGCCAGCAGCGTAGGAGGCCCCCTCGGGAGGGTCTACAATGAGCAGTTCTTC. This gives the protein CASSVGGPLGRVYNEQFF.

The table lists this clonotype with a few counts. V gene TRBV6-5 combines with J gene TRBJ2-4; the D gene is possibly TRBD1 (6 bases). Between the trimmed V and J ends, which lost 0 bases and 1 base, there was a span of 7 bases. The length of the CDR3 is 15 residues. The germline V gene has CDR1 MNHEY and CDR2 SVGAGI. The CDR3 bases are TGTGCCAGCAGTTACTCGGGGGCGGCCAAAAACATTCAGTACTTC. Protein sequence: CASSYSGAAKNIQYF.

The chain couples TRBV24-1 to TRBJ2-1; perhaps TRBD2 as D (5 bases). The V end was cut by 2 bases, the J end by 0 bases, with 7 bases between. The V gene's germline CDR1 is KGHDR and CDR2 SFDVKD. The CDR3 length is 15 residues. The CDR3 coding sequence is TGTGCCACCAGTGATTGGGAGAGCTCCTACAATGAGCAGTTCTTC. It yields the protein CATSDWESSYNEQFF.

The CDR3 here is CASSYREGAGTDTQYF. The CDR3 bases are TGCGCCAGCAGCTATCGGGAGGGAGCCGGCACAGATACGCAGTATTTT. V and J are TRBV5-1 and TRBJ2-3, with TRBD2 matching 8 bases. The V and J ends lost 3 bases and 1 base, in that order; junction bases with no gene match: 7. The germline CDR1 and CDR2 sequences are SGHRS and YFSETQ. This CDR3 contains 16 residues.

This clonotype was counted between two and nine times. The chain links TRBV30 to TRBJ1-3; D is unresolved. Germline assignment: CDR1 GTSNPN and CDR2 SVGIG (reference sequence). The CDR3 runs 15 residues. Trimming removed 0 bases at V and 3 bases at J, with 12 bases between. CDR3: CAWSVPGLHGNTIYF. The CDR3 coding sequence is TGTGCCTGGAGTGTCCCGGGTCTTCATGGAAACACCATATATTTT. Full variable domain (rest looked up from reference TRBV30 and TRBJ1-3): SQTIHQWPATLVQPVGSPLSLECTVEGTSNPNLYWYRQAAGRGLQLLFYSVGIGQISSEVPQNLSASRPQDRQFILSSKKLLLSDSGFYLCAWSVPGLHGNTIYFGEGSWLTVV.

For the CDR3, the DNA is TGTGCCAGCAGAGCGGGACAGGGACCGAACACTGAAGCTTTCTTT. Its protein product is CASRAGQGPNTEAFF. The rearrangement joins TRBV6-5 to TRBJ1-1, with 9 nucleotides matching TRBD1. The germline gives CDR1 MNHEY, CDR2 SVGAGI. The CDR3 is 15 amino acids. Trimming at V came to 6 bases and at J to 1 base, leaving 6 bases not matched to a gene.

The chain carries TRBV9 and TRBJ1-2, with 7 positions matching TRBD1. CDR3 length: 11 amino acids. V dropped 6 bases and J dropped 7; count of bases not matched to a gene: 3. Looked up from germline, CDR1 is SGDLS and CDR2 is YYNGEE. The CDR3 sequence: CASTQGSGYTF. In DNA form, the CDR3 reads TGTGCCAGCACACAGGGGTCTGGCTACACCTTC.

The chain combines TRBV5-1 with TRBJ2-3, with 8 bases that match TRBD1. The CDR3 contains 15 residues. V gave up 5 bases and J gave up 3 bases; unmatched junction bases: 8. Germline CDR1 reads SGHRS; CDR2 reads YFSETQ. As DNA, the CDR3 is TGCGCCAGCAGTGCACTGACAGGGGATACAGATACGCAGTATTTT. Protein sequence: CASSALTGDTDTQYF.

V gene TRBV18 combines with J gene TRBJ2-7, with D possibly being TRBD1 (6 bases). Germline V gene data show CDR1 as KGHSH and CDR2 as LQKENI. The germline V and J ends were trimmed by 4 bases and 7 bases, with 17 bases remaining between them. CDR3 size: 14 residues. CDR3 region: CASSRAGASGEQYF. DNA of the CDR3: TGTGCCAGCTCACGGGCAGGGGCTTCGGGGGAGCAGTACTTC.

In this sample, this clonotype turned up once. The V gene is TRBV12-3 or TRBV12-4, the J gene TRBJ2-2; no definite D call. The V gene lost 6 bases and the J gene lost 7 bases, with 9 bases spanning the gap. The CDR3 length is 12 residues. For the CDR3, the DNA is TGTGCCAGCAGGCTTTCGGGCGGGGAGCTGTTTTTT. As protein: CASRLSGGELFF.

This chain uses TRBV7-8 with TRBJ1-1, with D tentatively TRBD1 (6 bases). The germline gives CDR1 SGHVS, CDR2 FQNEAQ. The V end lost 1 base, the J end lost 6 bases, and 6 bases lay between the germline ends. The CDR3 sequence is 12 residues long. CDR3 in amino acids: CASSLDRAEAFF. The CDR3 DNA is TGTGCCAGCAGCTTAGACAGGGCTGAAGCTTTCTTT.

This rearrangement joins TRBV7-9 to TRBJ1-2; 9 nucleotides match TRBD1. Germline V gene data show CDR1 as SEHNR and CDR2 as FQNEAQ (reference sequence). CDR3 size: 15 residues. J gave up 0 bases and V 5 bases, and 4 bases lay outside the gene matches. The CDR3 reads CASSTQGAANYGYTF. CDR3 bases: TGTGCCAGCAGCACACAGGGGGCAGCTAACTATGGCTACACCTTC.

This sequence joins TRBV25-1 and TRBJ1-2; D remains unclear. CDR3 length: 15 amino acids. V was clipped by 0 bases and J by 0 bases, with 8 bases between them. From germline, CDR1 is MGHDK and CDR2 SYGVNS. CDR3 nucleotide sequence: TGTGCCAGCAGTGAATATACCCAGGCTAACTATGGCTACACCTTC. It encodes CASSEYTQANYGYTF.

This rearrangement joins TRBV12-3 or TRBV12-4 to TRBJ1-4, with D possibly matching TRBD1 (5 bases). Trimming took 3 bases from V and 8 from J, leaving 16 bases between them. The CDR3 spans 15 residues. CDR3 loop: CASSLVAGMGEKLFF. The CDR3 DNA reads as TGTGCCAGCAGTTTGGTGGCAGGGATGGGAGAAAAACTGTTTTTT.

The chain joins TRBV7-9 to TRBJ2-1; a weak D match, TRBD1 (6 bases). The V end lost 1 base, the J end lost 8 bases, and 21 bases lay between the germline ends. Germline values: CDR1 SEHNR, CDR2 FQNEAQ (reference sequence). CDR3 length equals 17 residues. CDR3 loop: CASSLVLRGPSLDEQFF. CDR3 coding DNA: TGTGCCAGCAGCTTAGTTCTCAGGGGCCCCAGTCTTGATGAGCAGTTCTTC.

The rearrangement uses TRBV6-5 and TRBJ2-1; a weak D match, TRBD2 (5 bases). Germline lookup yields CDR1 MNHEY and CDR2 SVGAGI. This CDR3 region has 11 residues. The V end was cut by 3 bases, the J end by 12 bases, with 9 bases between. This CDR3 reads CASSYRGLQFF. The CDR3 nucleotides read TGTGCCAGCAGTTATAGAGGGTTGCAGTTCTTC.

The V call is TRBV7-6, the J call TRBJ1-4, with a possible D match to TRBD1 (5 bases). Germline V gene data show CDR1 as SGHVS and CDR2 as FNYEAQ. Deletions cut 5 bases from V and 0 bases from J, with 16 bases between. CDR3 length equals 17 residues. CDR3 amino acids: CASSPLAGPPTNEKLFF. Here the CDR3 DNA reads TGTGCCAGCAGCCCCTTGGCAGGGCCCCCAACTAATGAAAAACTGTTTTTT. Complete variable domain (other parts from reference TRBV7-6 and TRBJ1-4): GAGVSQSPRYKVTKRGQDVALRCDPISGHVSLYWYRQALGQGPEFLTYFNYEAQQDKSGLPNDRFSAERPEGSISTLTIQRTEQRDSAMYRCASSPLAGPPTNEKLFFGSGTQLSVL.